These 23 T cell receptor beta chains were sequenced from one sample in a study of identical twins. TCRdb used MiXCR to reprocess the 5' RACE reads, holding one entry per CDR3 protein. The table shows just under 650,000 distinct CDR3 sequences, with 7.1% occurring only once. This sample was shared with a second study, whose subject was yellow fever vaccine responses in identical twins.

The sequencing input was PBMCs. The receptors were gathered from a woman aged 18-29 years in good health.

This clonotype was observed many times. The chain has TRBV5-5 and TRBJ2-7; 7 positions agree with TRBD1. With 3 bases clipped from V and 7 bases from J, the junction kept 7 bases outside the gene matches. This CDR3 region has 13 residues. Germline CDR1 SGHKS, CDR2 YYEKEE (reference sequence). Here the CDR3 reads CASSSGQDWEQYF. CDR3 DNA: TGTGCCAGCAGCTCCGGACAGGACTGGGAGCAGTACTTC.

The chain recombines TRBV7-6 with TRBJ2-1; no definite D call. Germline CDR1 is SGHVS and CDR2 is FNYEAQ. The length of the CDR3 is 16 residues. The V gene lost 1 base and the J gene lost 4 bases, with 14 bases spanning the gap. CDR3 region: CASSLEAPLLYNEQFF. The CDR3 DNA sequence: TGTGCCAGCAGCTTAGAGGCCCCCCTTTTATACAATGAGCAGTTCTTC.

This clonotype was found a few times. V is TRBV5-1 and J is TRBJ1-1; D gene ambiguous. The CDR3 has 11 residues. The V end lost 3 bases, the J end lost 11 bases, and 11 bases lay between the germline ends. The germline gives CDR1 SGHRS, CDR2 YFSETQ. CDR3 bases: TGCGCCAGCAGCTCCGGGATCGGGGCTTTCTTT. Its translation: CASSSGIGAFF.

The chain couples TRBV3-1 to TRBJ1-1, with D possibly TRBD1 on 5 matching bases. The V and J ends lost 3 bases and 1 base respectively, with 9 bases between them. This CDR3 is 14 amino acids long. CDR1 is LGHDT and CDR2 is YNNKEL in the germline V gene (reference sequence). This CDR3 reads CASSHNTGNTEAFF. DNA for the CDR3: TGTGCCAGCAGCCACAACACAGGGAACACTGAAGCTTTCTTT.

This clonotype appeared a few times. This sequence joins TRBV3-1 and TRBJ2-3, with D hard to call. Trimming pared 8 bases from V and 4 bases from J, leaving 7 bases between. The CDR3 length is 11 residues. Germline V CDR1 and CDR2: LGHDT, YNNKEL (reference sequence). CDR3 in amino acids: CASHSSDTQYF. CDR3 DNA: TGTGCCAGCCACTCGTCAGATACGCAGTATTTT.

CDR3 nucleotides: TGTGCCAGCAGTTACTCGAGGACACTCGTCGAAGCTTTCTTT. It specifies CASSYSRTLVEAFF. V usage is TRBV6-2 or TRBV6-3 and J usage is TRBJ1-1; a weak D match, TRBD1 (5 bases). V was shortened by 0 bases and J by 8 bases, with 13 bases between the two germline ends. The CDR3 has 14 residues. Germline V gene sequence: CDR1 MNHEY, CDR2 SVGEGT.

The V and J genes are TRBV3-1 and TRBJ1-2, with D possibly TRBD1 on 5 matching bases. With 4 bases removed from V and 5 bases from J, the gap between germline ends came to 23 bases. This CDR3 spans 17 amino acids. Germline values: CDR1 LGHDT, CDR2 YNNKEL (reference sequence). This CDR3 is CASSPSRVMQGGYGYTF. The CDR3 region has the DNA TGTGCCAGCAGCCCCTCGAGGGTTATGCAGGGAGGATATGGCTACACCTTC.

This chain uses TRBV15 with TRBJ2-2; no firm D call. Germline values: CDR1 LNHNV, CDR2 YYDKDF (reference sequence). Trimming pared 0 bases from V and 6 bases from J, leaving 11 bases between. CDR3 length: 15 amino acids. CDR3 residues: CATSRDSSGSGELFF. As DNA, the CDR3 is TGTGCCACCAGCAGAGATTCCTCCGGGTCCGGGGAGCTGTTTTTT.

CDR3 protein: CATSRDITPGDGELFF. CDR3 nucleotides: TGTGCCACCAGCAGAGATATTACCCCCGGTGACGGGGAGCTGTTTTTT. This chain connects TRBV15 to TRBJ2-2, with no clear D. Germline V gene sequence: CDR1 LNHNV, CDR2 YYDKDF (reference sequence). The length of the CDR3 is 16 residues. Deletions cut 0 bases from V and 7 bases from J, with 15 bases between.

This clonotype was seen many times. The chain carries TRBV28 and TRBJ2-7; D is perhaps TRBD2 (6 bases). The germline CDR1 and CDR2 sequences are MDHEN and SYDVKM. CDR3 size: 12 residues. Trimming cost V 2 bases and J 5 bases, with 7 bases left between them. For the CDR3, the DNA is TGTGCCAGCAGTTTACCGGGAGACGAGCAGTACGTC. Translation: CASSLPGDEQYV.

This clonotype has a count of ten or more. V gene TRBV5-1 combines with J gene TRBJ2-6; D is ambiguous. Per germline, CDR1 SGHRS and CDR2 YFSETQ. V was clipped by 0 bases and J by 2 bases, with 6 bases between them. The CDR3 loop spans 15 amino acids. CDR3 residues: CASSLDGPGANVLTF. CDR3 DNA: TGCGCCAGCAGCTTGGATGGTCCTGGGGCCAACGTCCTGACTTTC.

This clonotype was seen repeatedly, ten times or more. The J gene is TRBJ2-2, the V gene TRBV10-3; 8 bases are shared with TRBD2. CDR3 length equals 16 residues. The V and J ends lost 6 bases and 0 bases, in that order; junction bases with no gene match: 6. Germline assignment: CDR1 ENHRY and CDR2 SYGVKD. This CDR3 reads CAIRSISGANTGELFF. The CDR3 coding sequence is TGTGCCATCAGGAGTATTAGCGGGGCGAACACCGGGGAGCTGTTTTTT.

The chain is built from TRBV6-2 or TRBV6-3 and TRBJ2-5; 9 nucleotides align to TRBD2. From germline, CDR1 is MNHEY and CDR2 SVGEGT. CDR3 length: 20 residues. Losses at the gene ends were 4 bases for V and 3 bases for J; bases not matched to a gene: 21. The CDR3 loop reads CASSSPAAGGPLVGKETQYF. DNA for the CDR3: TGTGCCAGCAGTTCCCCCGCGGCGGGGGGGCCCTTGGTGGGGAAAGAGACCCAGTACTTC.

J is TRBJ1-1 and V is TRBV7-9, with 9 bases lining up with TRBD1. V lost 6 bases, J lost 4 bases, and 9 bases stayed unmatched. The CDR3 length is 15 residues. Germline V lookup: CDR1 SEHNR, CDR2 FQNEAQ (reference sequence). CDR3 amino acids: CASSSRTGVTTEAFF. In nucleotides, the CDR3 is TGTGCCAGCAGTTCCAGGACAGGGGTGACCACTGAAGCTTTCTTT.

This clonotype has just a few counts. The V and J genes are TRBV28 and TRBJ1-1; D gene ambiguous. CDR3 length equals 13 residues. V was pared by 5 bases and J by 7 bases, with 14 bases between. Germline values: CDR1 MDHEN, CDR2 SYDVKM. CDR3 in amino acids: CASSTRAGIEAFF. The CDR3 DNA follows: TGTGCCAGCAGTACGCGGGCCGGGATTGAAGCTTTCTTT.

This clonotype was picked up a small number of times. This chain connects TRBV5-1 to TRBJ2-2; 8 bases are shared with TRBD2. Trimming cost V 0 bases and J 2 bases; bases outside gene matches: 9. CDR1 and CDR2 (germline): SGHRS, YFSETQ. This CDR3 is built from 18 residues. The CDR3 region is CASSLGSGGPINTGELFF. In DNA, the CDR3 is TGCGCCAGCAGCTTGGGGAGCGGGGGCCCCATTAACACCGGGGAGCTGTTTTTT. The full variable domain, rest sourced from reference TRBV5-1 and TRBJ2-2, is KAGVTQTPRYLIKTRGQQVTLSCSPISGHRSVSWYQQTPGQGLQFLFEYFSETQRNKGNFPGRFSGRQFSNSRSEMNVSTLELGDSALYLCASSLGSGGPINTGELFFGEGSRLTVL.

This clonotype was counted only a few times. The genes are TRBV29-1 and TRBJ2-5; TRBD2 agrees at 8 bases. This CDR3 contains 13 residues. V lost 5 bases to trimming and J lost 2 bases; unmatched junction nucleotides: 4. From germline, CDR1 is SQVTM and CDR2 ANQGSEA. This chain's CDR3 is CSVSSGGQETQYF. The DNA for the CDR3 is TGCAGCGTTTCTTCGGGGGGGCAAGAGACCCAGTACTTC.

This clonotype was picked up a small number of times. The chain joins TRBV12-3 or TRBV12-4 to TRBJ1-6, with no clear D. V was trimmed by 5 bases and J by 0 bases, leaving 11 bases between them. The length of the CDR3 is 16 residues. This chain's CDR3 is CASSNPGSSYNSPLHF. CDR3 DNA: TGTGCCAGCAGTAATCCAGGAAGCTCCTATAATTCACCCCTCCACTTT.

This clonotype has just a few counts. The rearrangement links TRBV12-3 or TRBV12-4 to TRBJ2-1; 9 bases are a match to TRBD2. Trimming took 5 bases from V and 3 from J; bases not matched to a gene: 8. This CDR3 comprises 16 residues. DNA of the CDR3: TGTGCCAGCAGTGGGGGACTAGCCGAACTCTACAATGAGCAGTTCTTC. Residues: CASSGGLAELYNEQFF.

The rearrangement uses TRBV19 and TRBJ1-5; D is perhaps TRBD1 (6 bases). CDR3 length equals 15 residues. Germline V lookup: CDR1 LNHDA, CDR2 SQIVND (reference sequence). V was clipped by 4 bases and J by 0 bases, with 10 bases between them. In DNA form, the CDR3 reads TGTGCCAGTAGTACCGGACAGATTAGCAATCAGCCCCAGCATTTT. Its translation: CASSTGQISNQPQHF.

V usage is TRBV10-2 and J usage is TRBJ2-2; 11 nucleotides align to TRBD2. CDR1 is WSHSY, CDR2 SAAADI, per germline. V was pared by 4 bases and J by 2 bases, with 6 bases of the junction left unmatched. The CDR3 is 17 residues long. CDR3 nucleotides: TGCGCCAGCAGTGTCCCGACTAGCGGGATAAACACCGGGGAGCTGTTTTTT. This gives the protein CASSVPTSGINTGELFF.

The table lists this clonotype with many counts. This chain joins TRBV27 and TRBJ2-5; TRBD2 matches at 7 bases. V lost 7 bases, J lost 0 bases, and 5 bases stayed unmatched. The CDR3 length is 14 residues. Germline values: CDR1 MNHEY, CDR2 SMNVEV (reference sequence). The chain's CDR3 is CASKVTSDQETQYF. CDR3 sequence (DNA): TGTGCCAGCAAGGTCACTAGCGACCAAGAGACCCAGTACTTC.

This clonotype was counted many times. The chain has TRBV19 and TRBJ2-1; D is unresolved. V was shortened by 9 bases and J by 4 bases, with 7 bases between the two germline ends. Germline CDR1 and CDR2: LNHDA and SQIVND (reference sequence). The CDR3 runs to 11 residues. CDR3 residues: CASTNYNEQFF. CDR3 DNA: TGTGCCAGCACCAATTACAATGAGCAGTTCTTC.